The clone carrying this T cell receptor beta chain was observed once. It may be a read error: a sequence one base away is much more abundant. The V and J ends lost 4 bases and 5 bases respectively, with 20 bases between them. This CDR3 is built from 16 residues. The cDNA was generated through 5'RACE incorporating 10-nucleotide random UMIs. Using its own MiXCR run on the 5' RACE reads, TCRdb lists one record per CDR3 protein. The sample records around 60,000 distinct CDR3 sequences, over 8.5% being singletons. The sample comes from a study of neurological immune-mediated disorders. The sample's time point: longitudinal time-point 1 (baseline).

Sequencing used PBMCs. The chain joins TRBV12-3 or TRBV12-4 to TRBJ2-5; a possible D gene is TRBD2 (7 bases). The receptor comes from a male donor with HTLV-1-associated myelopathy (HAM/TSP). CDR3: CASSSQSAGAGETQYF. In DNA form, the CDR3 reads TGTGCCAGCAGTTCCCAGAGCGCGGGGGCAGGGGAGACCCAGTACTTC.